This T cell receptor beta chain was retrieved from a study of blood T cell repertoires in COVID-19. At the level of the study: Whether acute or convalescent, the COVID-19 samples came from the United States, Italy and Spain. PBMCs, B-cell-depleted T cells, or T cells were the source of the cDNA or gDNA that made up the material.

CDR3 size: 14 residues. Germline V gives CDR1 SNHLY, CDR2 FYNNEI. V was clipped by 7 bases and J by 14 bases; unmatched bases: 17. Original handling: Estimates of nucleated cell counts were drawn from the amplification of reference gene primers. TCRdb keeps only in-frame clones here, not all; method: immunoSEQ multiplex PCR. For V, J and clone size, that table is used; D and trimming come from the DNA. The sample contains around 130,000 clones, 80% of which appear only once. The chain joins TRBV2 to TRBJ2-1; the match to TRBD2 covers 7 bases. Material for sequencing was peripheral blood. The sequence was collected from a man in his 70s with acute or convalescent COVID-19. The CDR3 bases are TGTGCCAGCACTCGATTGCCTGGTCAGCGGGGCGAGTTCTTC. This encodes CASTRLPGQRGEFF. Full variable domain (rest looked up from reference TRBV2 and TRBJ2-1): EPEVTQTPSHQVTQMGQEVILRCVPISNHLYFYWYRQILGQKVEFLVSFYNNEISEKSEIFDDQFSVERPDGSNFTLKIRSTKLEDSAMYFCASTRLPGQRGEFFGPGTRLTVL.